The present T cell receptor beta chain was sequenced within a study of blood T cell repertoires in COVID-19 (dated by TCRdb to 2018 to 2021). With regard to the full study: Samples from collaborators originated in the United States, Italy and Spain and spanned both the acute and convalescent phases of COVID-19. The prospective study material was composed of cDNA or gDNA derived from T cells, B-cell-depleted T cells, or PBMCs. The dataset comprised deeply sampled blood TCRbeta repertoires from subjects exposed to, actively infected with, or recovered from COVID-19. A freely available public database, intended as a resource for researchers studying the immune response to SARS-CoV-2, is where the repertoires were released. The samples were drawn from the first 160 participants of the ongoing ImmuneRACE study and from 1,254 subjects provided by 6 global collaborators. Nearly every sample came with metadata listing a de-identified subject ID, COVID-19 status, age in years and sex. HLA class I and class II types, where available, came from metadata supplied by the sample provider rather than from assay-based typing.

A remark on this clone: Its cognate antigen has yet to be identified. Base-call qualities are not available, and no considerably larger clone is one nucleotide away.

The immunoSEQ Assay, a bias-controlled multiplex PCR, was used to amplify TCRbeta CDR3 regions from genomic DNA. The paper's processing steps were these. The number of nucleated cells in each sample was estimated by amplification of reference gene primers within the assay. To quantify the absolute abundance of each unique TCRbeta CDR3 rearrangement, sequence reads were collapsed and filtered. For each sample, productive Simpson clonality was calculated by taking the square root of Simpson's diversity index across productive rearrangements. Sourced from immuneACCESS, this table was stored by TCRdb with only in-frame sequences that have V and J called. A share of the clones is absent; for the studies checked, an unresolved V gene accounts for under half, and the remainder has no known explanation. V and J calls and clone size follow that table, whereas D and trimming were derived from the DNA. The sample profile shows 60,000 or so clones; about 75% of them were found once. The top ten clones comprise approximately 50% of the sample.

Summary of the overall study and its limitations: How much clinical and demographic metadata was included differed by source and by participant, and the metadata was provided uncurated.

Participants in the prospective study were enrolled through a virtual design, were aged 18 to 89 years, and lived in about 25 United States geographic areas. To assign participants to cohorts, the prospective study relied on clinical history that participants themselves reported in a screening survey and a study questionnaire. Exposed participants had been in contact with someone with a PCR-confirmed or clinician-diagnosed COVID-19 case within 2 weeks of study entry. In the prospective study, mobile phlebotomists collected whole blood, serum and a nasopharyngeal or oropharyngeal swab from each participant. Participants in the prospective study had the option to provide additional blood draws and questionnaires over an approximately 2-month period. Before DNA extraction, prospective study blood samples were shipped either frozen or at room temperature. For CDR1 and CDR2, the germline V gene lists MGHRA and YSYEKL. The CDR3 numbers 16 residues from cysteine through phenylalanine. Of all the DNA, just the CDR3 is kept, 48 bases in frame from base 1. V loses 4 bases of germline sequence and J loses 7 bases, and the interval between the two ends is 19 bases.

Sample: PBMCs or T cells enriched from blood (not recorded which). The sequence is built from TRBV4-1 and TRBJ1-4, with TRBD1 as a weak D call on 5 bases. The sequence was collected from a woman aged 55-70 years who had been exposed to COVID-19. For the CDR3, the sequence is CASSLDDGPGGEKLFF. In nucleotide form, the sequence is TGCGCCAGCAGCCTAGATGACGGACCGGGGGGTGAAAAACTGTTTTTT.